This T cell receptor beta chain appears in the sequencing data of a study of blood T cell repertoires in COVID-19. Study background: Whether acute or convalescent, the COVID-19 samples came from the United States, Italy and Spain. PBMCs, B-cell-depleted T cells, or T cells provided the cDNA or gDNA that made up the material.

The Seattle site enrolled patients during active infection and followed them longitudinally. Losses at the gene ends were 4 bases for V and 0 bases for J; bases not matched to a gene: 4. This CDR3 region has 15 residues. The germline V gene has CDR1 LNHDA and CDR2 SQIVND (reference sequence). Original analysis: Amplification from reference gene primers served as the basis for estimated nucleated cell counts. Using immunoSEQ multiplex PCR, the repertoire was profiled, and TCRdb retains in-frame clones only, with some absent. The V and J calls and clone size are taken from that table; D and trimming were inferred from the DNA. This table has around 60,000 clones, about two thirds appearing once.

The specimen was peripheral blood. This clonotype was obtained from a woman aged 70-85 years with COVID-19, enrolled during active disease. The V and J genes are TRBV19 and TRBJ2-3; the match to TRBD1 covers 7 bases. CDR3 sequence (DNA): TGTGCCAGTAGTAGGACAGGCTCTAGCACAGATACGCAGTATTTT. This sequence encodes CASSRTGSSTDTQYF.